This T cell receptor (beta chain) was documented in a study of CD8 T cells in ankylosing spondylitis. Regarding the study as a whole: In ankylosing spondylitis patients, matched synovial fluid reportedly showed significant enrichment of disease-linked clones. Made up of eight highly homologous variants, a TCR beta motif appeared characteristic of ankylosing spondylitis blood.

TCRdb re-derived calls from the 5' RACE reads in MiXCR, one entry per CDR3 protein. The sample lists some 800,000 distinct CDR3 sequences; 12% were seen once. About this clonotype itself: The target antigen is unknown.

This CDR3 region has 16 residues. V was trimmed by 0 bases and J by 3 bases, leaving 12 bases between them. The germline V gene has CDR1 DFQATT and CDR2 SNEGSKA (reference sequence). The sequence was collected from a male donor with ankylosing spondylitis. V and J are TRBV20-1 and TRBJ1-6; D unclear. Sequenced input: blood, either unsorted or a sorted T cell fraction (not recorded which). The CDR3 reads CSARDAQSSYNSPLHF. The CDR3, as DNA: TGCAGTGCTAGAGATGCTCAGAGTAGCTATAATTCACCCCTCCACTTT.